The following is a T cell receptor beta chain sequence with its context. Trimming shortened V by 1 base and J by 2 bases, and 5 bases separated the two germline ends. This CDR3 has 13 residues. These data belong to a study of control samples from healthy donors and cancer patients. Assay: immunoSEQ multiplex PCR; the TCRdb copy retains only in-frame clones and omits some. The table lists about 140,000 clones, approximately 94% of them singletons. V is TRBV12-3 or TRBV12-4 and J is TRBJ1-1; D gene unclear. Specimen: blood. The sequence came from a middle-aged man in good health. CDR3 amino acids: CASSLEPNTEAFF. For the CDR3, the DNA is TGTGCCAGCAGTTTAGAGCCTAACACTGAAGCTTTCTTT.